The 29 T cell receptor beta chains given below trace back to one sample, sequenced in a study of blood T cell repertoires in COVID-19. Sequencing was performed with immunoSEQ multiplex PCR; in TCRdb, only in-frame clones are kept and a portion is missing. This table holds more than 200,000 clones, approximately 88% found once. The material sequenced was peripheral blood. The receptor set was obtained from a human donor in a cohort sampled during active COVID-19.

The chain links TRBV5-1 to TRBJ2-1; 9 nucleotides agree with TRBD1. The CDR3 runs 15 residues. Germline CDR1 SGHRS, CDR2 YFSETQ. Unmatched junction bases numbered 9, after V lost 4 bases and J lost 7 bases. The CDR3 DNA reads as TGCGCCAGCAGCCCTCTACAGGGGGCGAGGAATGAGCAGTTCTTC. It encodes CASSPLQGARNEQFF.

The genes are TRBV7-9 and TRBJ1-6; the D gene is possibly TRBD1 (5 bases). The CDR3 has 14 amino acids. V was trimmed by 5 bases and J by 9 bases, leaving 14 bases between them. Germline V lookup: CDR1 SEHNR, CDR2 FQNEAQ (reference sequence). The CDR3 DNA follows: TGTGCCAGCAGCCCGGACGGGGGACTTTCACCCCTCCACTTT. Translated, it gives CASSPDGGLSPLHF.

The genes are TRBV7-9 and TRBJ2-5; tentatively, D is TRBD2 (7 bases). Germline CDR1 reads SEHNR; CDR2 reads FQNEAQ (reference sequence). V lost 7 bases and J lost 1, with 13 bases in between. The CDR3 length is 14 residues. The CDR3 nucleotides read TGTGCCAGCACCCTGGGAGGGGGCCAAGAGACCCAGTACTTC. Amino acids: CASTLGGGQETQYF.

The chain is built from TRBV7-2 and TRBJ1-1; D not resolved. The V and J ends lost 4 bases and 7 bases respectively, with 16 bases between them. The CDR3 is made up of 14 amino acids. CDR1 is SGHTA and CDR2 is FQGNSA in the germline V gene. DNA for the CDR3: TGTGCCAGCAGCTCCAACCGGGGTTTAATTGAAGCTTTCTTT. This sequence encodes CASSSNRGLIEAFF. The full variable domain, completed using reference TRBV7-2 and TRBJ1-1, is GAGVSQSPSNKVTEKGKDVELRCDPISGHTALYWYRQSLGQGLEFLIYFQGNSAPDKSGLPSDRFSAERTGGSVSTLTIQRTQQEDSAVYLCASSSNRGLIEAFFGQGTRLTVV.

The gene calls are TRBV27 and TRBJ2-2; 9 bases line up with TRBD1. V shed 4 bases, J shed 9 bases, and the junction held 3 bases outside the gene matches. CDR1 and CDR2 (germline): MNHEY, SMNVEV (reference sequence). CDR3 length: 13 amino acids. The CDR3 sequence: CASSYRGQRELFF. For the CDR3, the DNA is TGTGCCAGCAGTTACAGGGGGCAGCGGGAGCTGTTTTTT.

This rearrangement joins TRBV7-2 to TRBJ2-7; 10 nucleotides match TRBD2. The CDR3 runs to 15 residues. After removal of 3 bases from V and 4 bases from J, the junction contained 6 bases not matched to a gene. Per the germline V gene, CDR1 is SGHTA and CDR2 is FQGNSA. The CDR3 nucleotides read TGTGCCAGCAGCTTGAATCTAGCGGGGGATTACGAGCAGTACTTC. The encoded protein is CASSLNLAGDYEQYF.

For the CDR3, the DNA is TGTGCTAGTGGGCCCCACCACCGGGACAGGGGCCTAGAGCAGTACTTC. Translated: CASGPHHRDRGLEQYF. The V and J genes are TRBV12-5 and TRBJ2-7, with 10 bases fitting TRBD1. Trimming cost V 6 bases and J 7 bases; bases outside gene matches: 15. Germline V gives CDR1 LGHNT, CDR2 FRNRAP. The CDR3 has 16 residues.

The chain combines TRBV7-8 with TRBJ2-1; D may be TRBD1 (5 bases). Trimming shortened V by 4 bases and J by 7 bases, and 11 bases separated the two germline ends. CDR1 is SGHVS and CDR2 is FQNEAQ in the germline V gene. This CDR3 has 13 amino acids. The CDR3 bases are TGTGCCAGCAGCTCAATGGCAGGGAATGAGCAGTTCTTC. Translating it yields CASSSMAGNEQFF.

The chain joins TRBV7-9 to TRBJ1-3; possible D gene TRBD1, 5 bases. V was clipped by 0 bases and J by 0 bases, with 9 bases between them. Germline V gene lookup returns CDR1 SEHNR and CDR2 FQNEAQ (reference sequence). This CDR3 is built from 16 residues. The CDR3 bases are TGTGCCAGCAGCTTAGCGCGCAGGGACTCTGGAAACACCATATATTTT. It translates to CASSLARRDSGNTIYF.

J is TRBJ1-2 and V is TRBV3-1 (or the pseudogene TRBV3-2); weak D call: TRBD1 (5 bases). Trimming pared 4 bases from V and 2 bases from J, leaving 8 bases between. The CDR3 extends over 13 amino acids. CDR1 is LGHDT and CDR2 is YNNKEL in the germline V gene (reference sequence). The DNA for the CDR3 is TGTGCCAGCAGCCCCCCAGGGAACTATGGCTACACCTTC. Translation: CASSPPGNYGYTF.

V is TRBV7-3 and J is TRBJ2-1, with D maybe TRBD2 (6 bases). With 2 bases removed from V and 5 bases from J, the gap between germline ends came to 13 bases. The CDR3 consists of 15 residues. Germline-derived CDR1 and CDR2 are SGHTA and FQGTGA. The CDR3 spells CASSLEAGPHNEQFF. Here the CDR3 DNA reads TGTGCCAGCAGCTTAGAGGCGGGACCCCACAATGAGCAGTTCTTC.

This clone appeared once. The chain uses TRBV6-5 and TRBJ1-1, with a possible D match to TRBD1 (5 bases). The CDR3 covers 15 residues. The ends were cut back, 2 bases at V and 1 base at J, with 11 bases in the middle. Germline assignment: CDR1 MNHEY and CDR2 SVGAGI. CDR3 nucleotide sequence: TGTGCCAGCAGTTACACGAGAACAGGGAACACTGAAGCTTTCTTT. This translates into CASSYTRTGNTEAFF.

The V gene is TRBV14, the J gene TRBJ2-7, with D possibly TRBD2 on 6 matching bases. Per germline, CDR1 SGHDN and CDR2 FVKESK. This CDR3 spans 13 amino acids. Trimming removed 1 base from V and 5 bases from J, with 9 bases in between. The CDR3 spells CASSQAGDHEQYF. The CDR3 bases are TGTGCCAGCAGCCAAGCGGGAGACCACGAGCAGTACTTC.

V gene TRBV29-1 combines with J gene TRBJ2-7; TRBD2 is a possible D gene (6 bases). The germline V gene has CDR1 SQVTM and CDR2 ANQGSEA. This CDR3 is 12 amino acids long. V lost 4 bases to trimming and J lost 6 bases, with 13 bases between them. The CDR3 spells CSVAPEGSEQYF. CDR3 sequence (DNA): TGCAGCGTTGCCCCGGAGGGGTCCGAGCAGTACTTC.

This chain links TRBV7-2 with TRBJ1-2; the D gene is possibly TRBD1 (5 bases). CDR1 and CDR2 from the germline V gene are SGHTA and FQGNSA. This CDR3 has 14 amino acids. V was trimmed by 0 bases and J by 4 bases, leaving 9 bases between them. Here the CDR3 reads CASSLAAQAYGYTF. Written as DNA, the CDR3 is TGTGCCAGCAGCTTAGCGGCACAGGCCTATGGCTACACCTTC. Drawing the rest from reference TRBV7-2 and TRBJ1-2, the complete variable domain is GAGVSQSPSNKVTEKGKDVELRCDPISGHTALYWYRQSLGQGLEFLIYFQGNSAPDKSGLPSDRFSAERTGGSVSTLTIQRTQQEDSAVYLCASSLAAQAYGYTFGSGTRLTVV.

This CDR3 is CACGGSYEQYF. CDR3 DNA: TGTGCCTGCGGGGGATCCTACGAGCAGTACTTC. The chain has TRBV30 and TRBJ2-7, with TRBD2 as a possible D gene (6 bases). Trimming stripped 6 bases from V and 1 base from J, with 7 bases between. The germline V gene has CDR1 GTSNPN and CDR2 SVGIG (reference sequence). The CDR3 is made up of 11 amino acids.

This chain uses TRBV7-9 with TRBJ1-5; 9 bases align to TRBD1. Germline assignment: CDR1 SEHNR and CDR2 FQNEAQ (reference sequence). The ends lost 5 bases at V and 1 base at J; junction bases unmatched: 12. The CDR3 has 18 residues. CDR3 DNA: TGTGCCAGCAGCGAACCTGGGACAGGGTCGGGAAGCAATCAGCCCCAGCATTTT. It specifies CASSEPGTGSGSNQPQHF.

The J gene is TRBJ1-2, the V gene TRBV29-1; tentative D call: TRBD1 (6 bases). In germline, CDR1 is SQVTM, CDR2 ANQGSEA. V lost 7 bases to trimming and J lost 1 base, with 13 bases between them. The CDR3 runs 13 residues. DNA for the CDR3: TGCAGCGGTCAACAGGGAGATAACTATGGCTACACCTTC. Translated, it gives CSGQQGDNYGYTF.

CDR3 sequence reads: CARPKGQGVNEQYF. CDR3 DNA sequence: TGTGCTCGACCCAAGGGACAGGGAGTCAACGAGCAGTACTTC. J is TRBJ2-7 and V is TRBV3-1 (or the pseudogene TRBV3-2), with 9 bases lining up with TRBD1. Germline loops: CDR1 LGHDT, CDR2 YNNKEL (reference sequence). This CDR3 is 14 amino acids long.

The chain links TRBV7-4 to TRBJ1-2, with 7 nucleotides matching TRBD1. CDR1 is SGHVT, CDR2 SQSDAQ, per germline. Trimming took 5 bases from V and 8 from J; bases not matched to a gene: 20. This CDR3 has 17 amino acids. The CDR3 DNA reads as TGTGCCAGCAGCACCGGGAGGGACAGAAATTTACGCTACGGCTACACCTTC. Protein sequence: CASSTGRDRNLRYGYTF.

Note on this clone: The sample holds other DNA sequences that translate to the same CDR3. The CDR3 spells CASSIRGSDEKLFF. Here the CDR3 DNA reads TGTGCCAGTAGTATACGGGGTAGCGACGAAAAACTGTTTTTT. The J gene is TRBJ1-4, the V gene TRBV19; D remains ambiguous. CDR3 size: 14 residues. The germline V gene has CDR1 LNHDA and CDR2 SQIVND (reference sequence). V lost 2 bases to trimming and J lost 8 bases, with 12 bases between them. The variable domain in full, with the rest retrieved from reference TRBV19 and TRBJ1-4, is DGGITQSPKYLFRKEGQNVTLSCEQNLNHDAMYWYRQDPGQGLRLIYYSQIVNDFQKGDIAEGYSVSREKKESFPLTVTSAQKNPTAFYLCASSIRGSDEKLFFGSGTQLSVL.

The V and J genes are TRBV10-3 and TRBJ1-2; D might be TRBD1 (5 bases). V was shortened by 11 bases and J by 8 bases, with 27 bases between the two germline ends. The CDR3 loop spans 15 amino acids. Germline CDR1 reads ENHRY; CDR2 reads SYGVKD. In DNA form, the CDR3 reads TGTGCCCCGGTCCCTCAAAGACCCGTACAGGTCGGCTACACCTTC. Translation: CAPVPQRPVQVGYTF.

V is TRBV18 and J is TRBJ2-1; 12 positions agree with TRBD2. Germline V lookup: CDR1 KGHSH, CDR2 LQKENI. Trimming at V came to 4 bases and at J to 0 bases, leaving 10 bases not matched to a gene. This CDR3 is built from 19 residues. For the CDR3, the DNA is TGTGCCAGCTCACAAAAGGGACTAGCGGGCGTAACCTCCTACAATGAGCAGTTCTTC. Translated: CASSQKGLAGVTSYNEQFF. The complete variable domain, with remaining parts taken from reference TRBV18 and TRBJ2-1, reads NAGVMQNPRHLVRRRGQEARLRCSPMKGHSHVYWYRQLPEEGLKFMVYLQKENIIDESGMPKERFSAEFPKEGPSILRIQQVVRGDSAAYFCASSQKGLAGVTSYNEQFFGPGTRLTVL.

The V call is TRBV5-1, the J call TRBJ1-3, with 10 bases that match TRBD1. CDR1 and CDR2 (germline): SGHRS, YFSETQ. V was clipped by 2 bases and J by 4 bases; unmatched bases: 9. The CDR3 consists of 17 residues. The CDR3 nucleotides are TGCGCCAGCAGCTTCGCGCCCTCGGGACAGGGGGGAAACACCATATATTTT. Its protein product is CASSFAPSGQGGNTIYF.

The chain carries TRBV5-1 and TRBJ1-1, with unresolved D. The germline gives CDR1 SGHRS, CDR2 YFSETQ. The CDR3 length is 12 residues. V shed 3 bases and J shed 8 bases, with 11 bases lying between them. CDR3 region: CASSYTSSEAFF. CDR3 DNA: TGCGCCAGCAGCTACACAAGTTCCGAAGCTTTCTTT.

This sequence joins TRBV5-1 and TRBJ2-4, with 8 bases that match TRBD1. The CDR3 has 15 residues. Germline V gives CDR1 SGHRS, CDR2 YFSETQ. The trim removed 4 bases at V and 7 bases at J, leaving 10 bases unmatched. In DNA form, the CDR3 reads TGCGCCAGCAGCCTTCAACCGGGACAGGTGAACATTCAGTACTTC. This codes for CASSLQPGQVNIQYF.

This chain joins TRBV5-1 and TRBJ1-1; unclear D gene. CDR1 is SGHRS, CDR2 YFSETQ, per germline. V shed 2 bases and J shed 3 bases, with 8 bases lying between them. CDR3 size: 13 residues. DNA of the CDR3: TGCGCCAGCAGCTTCGAAGGAGACACTGAAGCTTTCTTT. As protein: CASSFEGDTEAFF. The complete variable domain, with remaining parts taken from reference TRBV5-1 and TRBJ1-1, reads KAGVTQTPRYLIKTRGQQVTLSCSPISGHRSVSWYQQTPGQGLQFLFEYFSETQRNKGNFPGRFSGRQFSNSRSEMNVSTLELGDSALYLCASSFEGDTEAFFGQGTRLTVV.

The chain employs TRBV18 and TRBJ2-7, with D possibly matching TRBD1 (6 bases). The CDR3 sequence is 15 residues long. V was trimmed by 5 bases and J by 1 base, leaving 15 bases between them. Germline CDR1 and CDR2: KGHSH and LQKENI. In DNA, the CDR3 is TGTGCCAGCTCAGGGGGCGAATGGGTTTCCTACGAGCAGTACTTC. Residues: CASSGGEWVSYEQYF.

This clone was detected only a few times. The CDR3 loop reads CASSLDGTGGHNEQFF. The CDR3 nucleotides are TGTGCCAGCAGCTTAGATGGGACAGGGGGACACAATGAGCAGTTCTTC. The rearrangement links TRBV11-3 to TRBJ2-1; 11 bases match TRBD1. Germline lookup yields CDR1 SGHNT and CDR2 YENEEA. The CDR3 length is 16 residues. V lost 0 bases to trimming and J lost 5 bases; unmatched junction nucleotides: 3.